These T cell receptor beta chains were read from a single sample in a study of Graves' ophthalmopathy and Graves' hyperthyroidism. TCRdb re-analysed the multiplex PCR reads in MiXCR, keeping a single row per CDR3 protein. The repertoire consists of roughly 160,000 distinct CDR3 sequences, with 35% to 50% occurring once and the leading ten covering 8% to 9%. Sequenced material: peripheral blood. These receptors all come from a man aged 30 to 39 with Graves' ophthalmopathy. Both conserved end residues are part of each CDR3. D genes are given only for firm matches. Clone size appears in some rows only: once, few, many, or a class for an expanded clone.

V	size	D	J	CDR3	DNA
TRBV30	many	NA	TRBJ1-5	CAWSRENQPQHF	TGTGCCTGGAGTCGGGAAAATCAGCCCCAGCATTTT
TRBV7-2	NA	NA	TRBJ1-2	CASSSYTNYGYTF	TGTGCCAGCAGCTCGTATACTAACTATGGCTACACCTTC
TRBV11-2	many	NA	TRBJ2-4	CASSLGGGNIQYF	TGTGCCAGCAGCTTAGGAGGCGGAAACATTCAGTACTTC
TRBV9	many	NA	TRBJ2-7	CASSGTAGFNYYEQYF	TGTGCCAGCAGCGGGACAGCGGGATTTAACTACTACGAGCAGTACTTC
TRBV12-3/TRBV12-4	NA	NA	TRBJ2-5	CASSPQGWGQETQYF	TGTGCCAGCAGTCCTCAGGGATGGGGGCAAGAGACCCAGTACTTC
TRBV13	many	TRBD2	TRBJ2-7	CASSKESGRSYEQYF	TGTGCCAGCAGCAAAGAAAGCGGGAGAAGCTACGAGCAGTACTTC
TRBV12-3/TRBV12-4	many	NA	TRBJ2-7	CASSPRAGSEQYF	TGTGCCAGCAGCCCACGGGCGGGTAGCGAGCAGTACTTC
TRBV7-9	NA	NA	TRBJ2-2	CASSLVANTGELFF	TGTGCCAGCAGCTTAGTTGCGAACACCGGGGAGCTGTTTTTT
TRBV6-5	NA	TRBD1	TRBJ2-7	CASSYFSGTDYEQYF	TGTGCCAGCAGTTACTTTTCCGGGACAGACTACGAGCAGTACTTC
TRBV7-2	few	TRBD2	TRBJ2-7	CASSLGAAGDEQYF	TGTGCCAGCAGCTTAGGGGCTGCGGGGGACGAGCAGTACTTC
TRBV20-1	NA	TRBD2	TRBJ2-7	CSARAGTSAIPYEQYF	TGCAGTGCTAGGGCCGGGACTAGTGCGATACCCTACGAGCAGTACTTC
TRBV12-3/TRBV12-4	NA	TRBD1	TRBJ2-7	CASSRPGGLITEQYF	TGTGCCAGCAGCCGGCCAGGGGGCCTGATTACCGAGCAGTACTTC
TRBV5-1	NA	NA	TRBJ1-2	CASRWTEDYTF	TGCGCCAGCAGGTGGACGGAGGACTACACCTTC
TRBV20-1	many	NA	TRBJ1-5	CSARPRWDMNQPQHF	TGCAGTGCTAGGCCCCGGTGGGACATGAATCAGCCCCAGCATTTT
TRBV15	many	NA	TRBJ1-5	CATSRVRGSNQPQHF	TGTGCCACCAGCAGAGTTAGGGGGAGCAATCAGCCCCAGCATTTT
TRBV5-1	many	NA	TRBJ1-1	CASSPREAGVTEAFF	TGCGCCAGCAGCCCGAGGGAGGCTGGTGTCACTGAAGCTTTCTTT
TRBV6-2/TRBV6-3	many	NA	TRBJ2-6	CASSWVRAAGANVLTF	TGTGCCAGCAGTTGGGTGAGGGCGGCTGGGGCCAACGTCCTGACTTTC
TRBV18	many	NA	TRBJ2-7	CASSPRGAYEQYF	TGTGCCAGCTCACCAAGGGGGGCCTACGAGCAGTACTTC
TRBV6-5	many	NA	TRBJ2-7	CASGSGAALVSYEQYF	TGTGCCAGTGGGTCTGGGGCCGCACTTGTCTCCTACGAGCAGTACTTC
TRBV28	many	NA	TRBJ2-4	CASSLSYYLAKNIQYF	TGTGCCAGCAGTTTATCCTATTATCTAGCCAAAAACATTCAGTACTTC
TRBV27	medium-sized	NA	TRBJ1-1	CASSPSTGGSIEAFF	TGTGCCAGCAGCCCATCGACAGGAGGCAGCATTGAAGCTTTCTTT
TRBV7-9	NA	TRBD1	TRBJ1-1	CASSSTQGAGGDTEAFF	TGTGCCAGCAGCTCGACACAGGGGGCCGGAGGAGACACTGAAGCTTTCTTT
TRBV2	many	NA	TRBJ1-1	CASVRYREGTEAFF	TGTGCCAGCGTCCGGTACAGGGAGGGTACTGAAGCTTTCTTT
TRBV12-3/TRBV12-4	many	TRBD1	TRBJ1-5	CASSLTGVAQPQHF	TGTGCCAGCAGCCTTACAGGGGTTGCTCAGCCCCAGCATTTT
TRBV6-1	NA	NA	TRBJ2-2	CASSAFLGELFF	TGTGCCAGCAGCGCCTTTCTCGGGGAGCTGTTTTTT
TRBV12-3/TRBV12-4	many	NA	TRBJ2-3	CATSRDTQYF	TGTGCCACCTCGCGCGATACGCAGTATTTT
TRBV10-3	many	TRBD1	TRBJ2-2	CAMGQANTGELFF	TGTGCCATGGGACAGGCGAACACCGGGGAGCTGTTTTTT
TRBV6-1	NA	TRBD1	TRBJ1-6	CASSESLGTANSPLHF	TGTGCCAGCAGTGAATCACTAGGGACAGCCAATTCACCCCTCCACTTT
TRBV30	NA	NA	TRBJ2-7	CAWGGQNYEQYF	TGTGCCTGGGGGGGACAAAACTACGAGCAGTACTTC
TRBV29-1	NA	NA	TRBJ2-7	CSVRDGTYEQYF	TGCAGCGTCCGGGACGGAACCTACGAGCAGTACTTC
TRBV6-2/TRBV6-3	many	TRBD2	TRBJ2-7	CASRKTSGSYEQYF	TGTGCCAGCAGAAAGACTAGCGGCTCCTACGAGCAGTACTTC
TRBV29-1	many	NA	TRBJ2-7	CSARAGNVYEQYF	TGCAGCGCCCGTGCGGGGAACGTCTACGAGCAGTACTTC
TRBV12-3/TRBV12-4	many	TRBD1	TRBJ1-2	CASASGTVHYGYTF	TGTGCCAGCGCCTCCGGGACAGTTCACTATGGCTACACCTTC
TRBV11-2	NA	NA	TRBJ2-7	CASSLERAGQAYEQYF	TGTGCCAGCAGCTTAGAGAGGGCGGGGCAGGCCTACGAGCAGTACTTC
TRBV12-3/TRBV12-4	NA	NA	TRBJ1-2	CASSARDILDYGYTF	TGTGCCAGCAGTGCTAGGGACATATTAGACTATGGCTACACCTTC
TRBV6-2/TRBV6-3	NA	NA	TRBJ1-1	CASTTEVTGPMNTEAFF	TGTGCCAGCACCACCGAGGTCACAGGGCCGATGAACACTGAAGCTTTCTTT
TRBV6-2/TRBV6-3	many	TRBD1	TRBJ2-7	CASSQTPGQLKYEQYF	TGTGCCAGCAGTCAGACCCCGGGACAGCTGAAATACGAGCAGTACTTC
TRBV28	few	NA	TRBJ1-5	CASSLGRGKKPQHF	TGTGCCAGCAGTTTGGGCAGGGGAAAAAAGCCCCAGCATTTT
TRBV12-3/TRBV12-4	many	TRBD2	TRBJ2-6	CASSFRLAGFSGANVLTF	TGTGCCAGCAGTTTCAGGCTAGCGGGATTCTCTGGGGCCAACGTCCTGACTTTC
TRBV12-3/TRBV12-4	NA	TRBD1	TRBJ1-3	CASSLGTGHSGNTIYF	TGTGCCAGCAGTTTAGGGACAGGGCACTCTGGAAACACCATATATTTT
TRBV12-3/TRBV12-4	many	TRBD1	TRBJ2-7	CASTPGQGTYEQYF	TGTGCCAGCACCCCGGGACAGGGGACCTACGAGCAGTACTTC
TRBV12-3/TRBV12-4	NA	TRBD1	TRBJ2-2	CASSPRTGIPGELFF	TGTGCCAGCAGTCCAAGGACAGGGATTCCCGGGGAGCTGTTTTTT
TRBV7-2	once	NA	TRBJ2-5	CASSLDAQGTQYF	TGTGCCAGCAGCTTGGACGCACAAGGGACCCAGTACTTC
TRBV12-3/TRBV12-4	many	NA	TRBJ2-7	CASSLDALSYEQYF	TGTGCCAGCAGTTTAGATGCCCTGTCCTACGAGCAGTACTTC
TRBV6-2/TRBV6-3	once	TRBD1	TRBJ2-5	CASRTQGALIPKTQYF	TGTGCCAGCAGAACACAGGGGGCGCTGATCCCAAAGACCCAGTACTTC
TRBV20-1	many	NA	TRBJ2-5	CSAPTPETQYF	TGCAGTGCTCCAACCCCTGAGACCCAGTACTTC
TRBV20-1	NA	NA	TRBJ2-2	CSATHTSSGELFF	TGCAGTGCTACCCACACTAGTTCTGGGGAGCTGTTTTTT
TRBV4-2	many	TRBD2	TRBJ2-7	CASSQGLAGSYEQYF	TGTGCCAGCAGCCAAGGACTAGCGGGCTCCTACGAGCAGTACTTC
TRBV12-3/TRBV12-4	many	NA	TRBJ2-5	CASSSRDQETQYF	TGTGCCAGCAGTTCGAGGGACCAAGAGACCCAGTACTTC
TRBV7-3	many	TRBD2	TRBJ2-7	CASSPYPGTSVYEQYF	TGTGCCAGCAGCCCATACCCCGGGACTAGCGTCTACGAGCAGTACTTC
TRBV2	NA	NA	TRBJ1-1	CASRGSNTEAFF	TGTGCCAGCAGGGGCAGTAACACTGAAGCTTTCTTT
TRBV5-1	many	NA	TRBJ2-7	CASSLGAGASYEQYF	TGCGCCAGCAGCTTGGGAGCCGGAGCCTCCTACGAGCAGTACTTC
TRBV27	many	NA	TRBJ1-2	CASSFLPSRSPPLNTGYTF	TGTGCCAGCAGTTTCTTGCCTTCCCGCAGCCCCCCTTTAAATACGGGCTACACCTTC